The clone carrying this T cell receptor beta chain was found once. This entry is derived from a study of blood T cell repertoires in COVID-19. Germline V lookup: CDR1 MDHEN, CDR2 SYDVKM. This CDR3 is built from 12 residues. Trimming pared 7 bases from V and 2 bases from J, leaving 5 bases between. Assay used: immunoSEQ multiplex PCR; TCRdb lists only in-frame clones, some missing. The profile covers about 200,000 clones, with roughly 77% appearing a single time and around 17% taken by the ten largest. Sequencing used PBMCs or T cells enriched from blood (not recorded which). The TCR was taken from a woman in her 50s with acute COVID-19. The chain links TRBV28 to TRBJ2-2; no clear D. The CDR3 DNA is TGTGCCAGCAATAGAAACACCGGGGAGCTGTTTTTT. The encoded protein is CASNRNTGELFF.